These T cell receptor beta chains were read from a single sample in a study of blood T cell repertoires in COVID-19. TCRdb keeps only in-frame clones here, not all; method: immunoSEQ multiplex PCR. Among 35,000 to 45,000 clones listed, over 75% were seen once. Specimen: peripheral blood. The receptors originated from a human donor in a cohort sampled during active or convalescent COVID-19. The donor label of this sample is uncertain. The CDR3 runs from the conserved cysteine through the conserved F or W. The D gene is left open where the match is weak. The listing skips clone size in some rows; elsewhere it reads once, few, many or a size class.

CDR3aa	CDR3nt	d_gene	abundance	v_gene	j_gene
CASSLLGGRVYEQYF	TGTGCCAGCAGCCTCCTAGGGGGGAGGGTCTACGAGCAGTACTTC	-	once	TRBV13	TRBJ2-7
CASSYTTSGTETQYF	TGTGCCAGCAGCTATACGACTAGCGGGACGGAGACCCAGTACTTC	TRBD2	medium-sized	TRBV11-1	TRBJ2-5
CATSDLAPGNEQFF	TGTGCCACCAGTGATTTGGCCCCAGGGAATGAGCAGTTCTTC	-	-	TRBV24-1	TRBJ2-1
CASSQDWAGEYTDTQYF	TGCGCCAGCAGCCAAGATTGGGCGGGCGAGTACACAGATACGCAGTATTTT	-	-	TRBV4-3	TRBJ2-3
CASTVRETDTGELFF	TGTGCCAGCACCGTCAGGGAAACGGACACCGGGGAGCTGTTTTTT	-	-	TRBV6-5	TRBJ2-2
CASSTGGAKNIQYF	TGTGCCAGCAGTACGGGGGGGGCCAAAAACATTCAGTACTTC	TRBD2	-	TRBV6-6	TRBJ2-4
CASSSTQVYEQYF	TGTGCCAGCAGTTCGACACAGGTCTACGAGCAGTACTTC	-	-	TRBV27	TRBJ2-7
CASSVGGLTVGGEQYF	TGTGCCAGCAGCGTAGGAGGTTTGACAGTCGGTGGGGAGCAGTACTTC	-	once	TRBV9	TRBJ2-7
CASARGGLAVRGTDTQYF	TGTGCCAGCGCTCGTGGGGGACTAGCGGTACGTGGCACAGATACGCAGTATTTT	TRBD2	-	TRBV27	TRBJ2-3
CASSSGGDGNQPQHF	TGTGCCAGCAGTTCCGGAGGGGACGGGAATCAGCCCCAGCATTTT	-	-	TRBV28	TRBJ1-5
CASSYRDNYEQYF	TGTGCCAGCAGTTACCGGGACAACTACGAGCAGTACTTC	-	many	TRBV27	TRBJ2-7
CAWSVEGRPTNSPLHF	TGTGCCTGGAGTGTAGAGGGCAGGCCAACTAATTCACCCCTCCACTTT	-	once	TRBV30	TRBJ1-6